These 9 T cell receptor beta chains were sequenced from one sample in a study of T cells in localized non-small cell lung cancer. The assay was immunoSEQ multiplex PCR, and TCRdb's table has in-frame clones only and misses some. Altogether over 1,500 clones are present, approximately 25% being singletons, with the ten largest covering roughly 31%. Sequenced here: normal lung tissue next to the tumor, sampled before any cancer treatment. These receptors came from a male donor aged 60 or older with stage II squamous cell lung carcinoma.

This clone has more than one count but fewer than ten. A junction end diverges from the germline sequence, so it may reflect a read error. The chain joins TRBV11-3 to TRBJ2-1; 11 bases align to TRBD2. From germline, CDR1 is SGHNT and CDR2 YENEEA. CDR3 length: 14 amino acids. The CDR3 loop reads CASSPVGLAEAQIF. DNA for the CDR3: TGTGCCAGCAGCCCGGTGGGACTAGCGGAGGCACAAATCTTC.

By proportion, this clone is medium-sized. This rearrangement joins TRBV9 to TRBJ1-2; unclear D gene. The CDR3 runs 14 residues. Germline loops: CDR1 SGDLS, CDR2 YYNGEE. Trimming removed 7 bases from V and 0 bases from J, with 13 bases in between. The CDR3 region is CASAPQVANYGYTF. The CDR3 nucleotides read TGTGCCAGCGCGCCCCAGGTCGCTAACTATGGCTACACCTTC.

This clone was detected a few times. The J gene is TRBJ2-3, the V gene TRBV19; 12 positions agree with TRBD2. CDR1 and CDR2 from the germline V gene are LNHDA and SQIVND (reference sequence). Trimming cost V 6 bases and J 3 bases; bases outside gene matches: 1. The CDR3 covers 14 residues. The CDR3 protein is CASRTSGGTDTQYF. CDR3 in DNA: TGTGCCAGTAGAACTAGCGGGGGGACAGATACGCAGTATTTT.

The chain is built from TRBV6-8 and TRBJ1-2; no reliable D call. CDR3 length: 14 amino acids. Germline-derived CDR1 and CDR2 are MNHGY and SAAAGT. The V end lost 2 bases, the J end lost 2 bases, and 9 bases lay between the germline ends. CDR3 DNA: TGTGCCAGCAGTTACGCCAGGCAGAACTATGGCTACACCTTC. Amino acid sequence: CASSYARQNYGYTF.

The CDR3 DNA reads as TGCAGCGTTGACGCAGGGGGCTTGGTGAAGGATACGCAGTATTTT. Residues: CSVDAGGLVKDTQYF. The chain couples TRBV29-1 to TRBJ2-3, with 8 bases aligning to TRBD1. The CDR3 contains 15 residues. Per germline, CDR1 SQVTM and CDR2 ANQGSEA. V was clipped by 3 bases and J by 6 bases; unmatched bases: 11.

CDR3 loop: CASSPTPWVHSGNTIYF. CDR3 in DNA: TGTGCCAGCAGCCCCACACCCTGGGTTCACTCTGGAAACACCATATATTTT. The rearrangement joins TRBV11-3 to TRBJ1-3; D is unresolved. Germline CDR1 reads SGHNT; CDR2 reads YENEEA. There are 17 residues in the CDR3. The germline V and J ends were trimmed by 5 bases and 0 bases, with 17 bases remaining between them.

This clone counts as medium-sized. The chain combines TRBV6-8 with TRBJ1-3; D is perhaps TRBD1 (6 bases). The CDR3 runs to 17 residues. The germline gives CDR1 MNHGY, CDR2 SAAAGT. The germline V and J ends were trimmed by 5 bases and 4 bases, with 21 bases remaining between them. In DNA, the CDR3 is TGTGCCAGCAGTCCTATAACAGGGACAACCTCGGGAAACACCATATATTTT. This codes for CASSPITGTTSGNTIYF.

In DNA, the CDR3 is TGTGCCAGCAGCTTGGAGTCAGGGAACTCCTACGAGCAGTACTTC. This gives the protein CASSLESGNSYEQYF. The chain uses TRBV11-3 and TRBJ2-7, with D possibly TRBD1 on 5 matching bases. Trimming took off 3 bases at V and 0 bases at J, with 12 bases between the two ends. CDR1 and CDR2 from the germline V gene are SGHNT and YENEEA. The CDR3 length is 15 residues.

This clone has a handful of counts. J is TRBJ1-1 and V is TRBV11-3, with 9 bases fitting TRBD1. The CDR3 is 14 amino acids. Germline V gives CDR1 SGHNT, CDR2 YENEEA. The V segment lost 6 bases and the J segment 4 bases; nucleotides outside the gene matches: 6. This CDR3 reads CASSRETGGTEAFF. Written as DNA, the CDR3 is TGTGCCAGCAGTCGTGAGACAGGGGGCACTGAAGCTTTCTTT.